Below are 5 T cell receptor beta chains sequenced from a single sample in a study of radiation and T cells in renal cell carcinoma. The repertoire was sequenced with immunoSEQ multiplex PCR; TCRdb's copy has only in-frame clones and lacks some. The repertoire holds 100,000 to 150,000 clones, with 88% as singletons. Time point reported: blood 2 weeks post-SBRT. The sample's treatment: 15 Gy SBRT to primary tumor, nephrectomy 4 weeks later. The sample consisted of blood, taken from a patient whose treatment included radiotherapy and nephrectomy. The receptors were sampled from a woman in her 70s with renal cell carcinoma.

The V gene is TRBV27, the J gene TRBJ1-1; 7 nucleotides align to TRBD1. The CDR3 runs to 15 residues. Germline V lookup: CDR1 MNHEY, CDR2 SMNVEV (reference sequence). With V trimmed by 3 bases and J by 4 bases, 8 bases remained unmatched. CDR3 bases: TGTGCCAGCAGTTTCGCCCGACCAGGGGGCACTGAAGCTTTCTTT. This translates into CASSFARPGGTEAFF.

This rearrangement joins TRBV5-5 to TRBJ1-1; D remains unclear. In germline, CDR1 is SGHKS, CDR2 YYEKEE (reference sequence). Trimming took 3 bases from V and 1 from J, leaving 7 bases between them. The CDR3 runs to 13 residues. This CDR3 is CASSWNPNTEAFF. CDR3 in DNA: TGTGCCAGCAGCTGGAACCCGAACACTGAAGCTTTCTTT.

This clone appeared a single time. The V and J genes are TRBV7-9 and TRBJ1-1; 8 bases fit TRBD1. This CDR3 is built from 15 residues. V lost 3 bases, J lost 10 bases, and 13 bases stayed unmatched. The V gene's germline CDR1 is SEHNR and CDR2 FQNEAQ (reference sequence). The CDR3, as DNA: TGTGCCAGCAGCTTGCTCGGGACAGGCGACGGGGGAGCTTTCTTT. Amino acid sequence: CASSLLGTGDGGAFF.

The genes are TRBV7-8 and TRBJ2-2; 11 bases are a match to TRBD1. The CDR3 has 18 amino acids. Looked up from germline, CDR1 is SGHVS and CDR2 is FQNEAQ. With V trimmed by 1 base and J by 2 bases, 6 bases remained unmatched. The CDR3 DNA sequence: TGTGCCAGCAGCTTAGTTGGACAGGGGGCGAGAAACACCGGGGAGCTGTTTTTT. Translation gives CASSLVGQGARNTGELFF.

The chain recombines TRBV6-1 with TRBJ1-1, with D maybe TRBD1 (5 bases). This CDR3 is built from 14 residues. Germline loops: CDR1 MNHNS, CDR2 SASEGT. Trimming took off 3 bases at V and 4 bases at J, with 12 bases between the two ends. CDR3 loop: CASSERQGPTEAFF. The CDR3 region has the DNA TGTGCCAGCAGTGAGAGGCAGGGTCCCACTGAAGCTTTCTTT.